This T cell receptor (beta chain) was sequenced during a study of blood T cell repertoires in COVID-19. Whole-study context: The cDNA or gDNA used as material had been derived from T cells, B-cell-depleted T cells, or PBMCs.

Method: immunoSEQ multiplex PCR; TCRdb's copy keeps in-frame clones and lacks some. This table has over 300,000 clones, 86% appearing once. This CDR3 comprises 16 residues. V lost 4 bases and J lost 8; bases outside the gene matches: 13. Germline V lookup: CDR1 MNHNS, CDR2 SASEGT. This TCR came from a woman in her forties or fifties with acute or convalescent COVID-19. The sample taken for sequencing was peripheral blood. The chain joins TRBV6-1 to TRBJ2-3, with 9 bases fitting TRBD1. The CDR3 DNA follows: TGTGCCAGCAGTGGGCTGGGCAGGGAGGGACAGGGTACGCAGTATTTT. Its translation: CASSGLGREGQGTQYF.